This T cell receptor (beta chain) was sequenced during a study of response to subunit inactivated influenza vaccine listed by TCRdb under 2018. A note on the overall study: Deep quantitative profiling of the T cell receptor repertoire was used in the study to follow responses to a trivalent subunit inactivated influenza vaccine. The paper's findings and limits, for the study overall: It was suggested by the authors that each seasonal influenza vaccination may recruit only a limited number of new T cells.

Concerning this clonotype: The antigen this receptor binds is unknown. Base-call qualities are not available, and no considerably larger clone is one nucleotide away.

The library was built by means of RT-PCR. Sequencing was carried out with an Illumina HiSeq 2500. TCRdb ran its own pipeline on the public reads, namely fastp trimming at Q25 and MiXCR clone calling, and kept in-frame beta chains. Each CDR3 protein appears once, grouped with its most common genes and DNA. The sample yields hundreds of thousands of distinct CDR3 sequences; 12% were counted once. The top ten clones comprise 10% of the sample. The TCR comes from a man in his fifties who received an inactivated influenza vaccine. Donor details come from another sample of the same person, matched by shared clones. The source was PBMCs from blood, collected on the day of vaccination.

CDR3 reads: CASSHVRSQETQYF. The DNA sequence reads TGTGCCAGCAGCCACGTCAGGAGCCAAGAGACCCAGTACTTC. The chain joins TRBV3-1 to TRBJ2-5; the D gene identity is not certain. V is clipped by 3 bases and J by 1 base, and the sequence between their germline boundaries is 9 bases long. From the cysteine up to the phenylalanine, the CDR3 has a length of 14 residues. The retained sequence is limited to the CDR3, 42 bases, with the frame set at the first base. The CDR1 and CDR2 encoded by the germline V gene (reference sequence) are LGHDT and YNNKEL.